These 26 T cell receptor beta chains came from one sample sequenced in a study of PD-1 blockade in classical Hodgkin lymphoma. No patient escaped relapse after autologous stem cell transplantation, and brentuximab vedotin exposure varied. Libraries were prepared by immunoSEQ multiplex PCR; TCRdb keeps only in-frame clonotypes and omits some of them. The sample has over 6,500 clones, about 79% seen once. The sample in question was peripheral blood mononuclear cells (PBMCs), obtained before the second cycle of nivolumab. These receptors came from a human donor with classical Hodgkin lymphoma.

The gene calls are TRBV18 and TRBJ1-2; 8 nucleotides match TRBD1. There are 16 residues in the CDR3. The V gene end was trimmed by 0 bases and the J gene end by 4 bases; junction bases not matched to a gene: 7. Germline loops: CDR1 KGHSH, CDR2 LQKENI. The CDR3, as DNA: TGTGCCAGCTCACCACCAAGGAGACAGGGGACCTATGGCTACACCTTC. Translation gives CASSPPRRQGTYGYTF.

This clone was observed a handful of times. This CDR3 reads CASSLNGQGAWETQYF. The CDR3 nucleotides are TGTGCCAGCAGCTTAAACGGACAGGGGGCGTGGGAGACCCAGTACTTC. The chain uses TRBV7-3 and TRBJ2-5; 11 bases are a match to TRBD1. The CDR3 has 16 amino acids. The V segment lost 1 base and the J segment 5 bases; nucleotides outside the gene matches: 6. Germline-derived CDR1 and CDR2 are SGHTA and FQGTGA.

This clone appeared a few times. The chain combines TRBV29-1 with TRBJ1-2; 7 nucleotides line up with TRBD1. The CDR3 sequence is 14 residues long. J lost 0 bases, V lost 5 bases, and 6 bases had no gene match. Germline V gene lookup returns CDR1 SQVTM and CDR2 ANQGSEA. CDR3 sequence (DNA): TGCAGCGTTAAAAGGGGGCAGTCTAACTATGGCTACACCTTC. Its translation: CSVKRGQSNYGYTF.

A single count supports this clone. This chain connects TRBV5-1 to TRBJ1-2, with D unresolved. Germline loops: CDR1 SGHRS, CDR2 YFSETQ. Trimming removed 2 bases from V and 1 base from J, with 9 bases in between. The CDR3 runs 14 residues. CDR3: CASSLGSLNYGYTF. The DNA for the CDR3 is TGCGCCAGCAGCTTAGGCAGCCTTAACTATGGCTACACCTTC. Full variable domain (rest looked up from reference TRBV5-1 and TRBJ1-2): KAGVTQTPRYLIKTRGQQVTLSCSPISGHRSVSWYQQTPGQGLQFLFEYFSETQRNKGNFPGRFSGRQFSNSRSEMNVSTLELGDSALYLCASSLGSLNYGYTFGSGTRLTVV.

This clone has just a few counts. CDR3 DNA: TGTGCCAGCAGCTTACCGGGAAACGAGCAGTACTTC. Its protein product is CASSLPGNEQYF. The chain has TRBV28 and TRBJ2-7; perhaps TRBD2 as D (5 bases). Trimming pared 6 bases from V and 5 bases from J, leaving 11 bases between. The CDR3 length is 12 residues. Germline V CDR1 and CDR2: MDHEN, SYDVKM.

The chain combines TRBV7-3 with TRBJ2-1, with 9 bases matching TRBD2. The CDR3 is 17 residues long. V trimming: 2 bases; J trimming: 5 bases; junction bases outside the gene matches: 10. Germline CDR1 is SGHTA and CDR2 is FQGTGA. CDR3 sequence: CASSLSPGSGRNNEQFF. CDR3 sequence (DNA): TGTGCCAGCAGCTTATCGCCGGGAAGCGGGAGGAACAATGAGCAGTTCTTC.

This clone was counted a single time. At one end the junction does not follow the germline gene, possibly because of a read error. This chain uses TRBV15 with TRBJ2-2; D is unclear. This CDR3 is 10 amino acids long. Germline V gives CDR1 LNHNV, CDR2 YYDKDF (reference sequence). In DNA, the CDR3 is TGCCGGAAGGGCACCGGGGAGCTGTTTTTT. Its protein is CRKGTGELFF.

The rearrangement joins TRBV11-2 to TRBJ1-1; tentatively, D is TRBD1 (6 bases). CDR3 length: 14 residues. Germline V gene sequence: CDR1 SGHAT, CDR2 FQNNGV. Deletions cut 1 base from V and 5 bases from J, with 11 bases between. The CDR3 here is CASSLVQGGTEAFF. The CDR3 DNA reads TGTGCCAGCAGCTTAGTACAGGGCGGAACTGAAGCTTTCTTT.

The chain combines TRBV6-5 with TRBJ2-6; tentative D call: TRBD1 (6 bases). The CDR3 length is 15 residues. V was clipped by 5 bases and J by 4 bases, with 12 bases between them. The V gene's germline CDR1 is MNHEY and CDR2 SVGAGI. In DNA form, the CDR3 reads TGTGCCAGCAGTAACAGGGTGTGGGGGGCCAACGTCCTGACTTTC. This gives the protein CASSNRVWGANVLTF.

This clone was counted a single time. CDR3 in DNA: TGTGCCAGCAGCGCTAACTTGGAGGGCAGCTCTGGAAACACCATATATTTT. The encoded protein is CASSANLEGSSGNTIYF. The chain uses TRBV9 and TRBJ1-3; D gene unclear. From germline, CDR1 is SGDLS and CDR2 YYNGEE. V was clipped by 3 bases and J by 0 bases, with 16 bases between them. The CDR3 is made up of 17 amino acids.

J is TRBJ1-4 and V is TRBV23-1; 8 nucleotides match TRBD1. TRBV23-1 is flagged as an ORF with uncertain function. This CDR3 region has 14 residues. Trimming took 4 bases from V and 7 from J; bases not matched to a gene: 5. This CDR3 reads CASSPQGGGEKLFF. The DNA of the CDR3 is TGCGCCAGCAGTCCACAGGGGGGAGGTGAAAAACTGTTTTTT.

In its sample, this clone was seen a few times. The chain recombines TRBV27 with TRBJ2-7; D unclear. Germline lookup yields CDR1 MNHEY and CDR2 SMNVEV (reference sequence). The CDR3 spans 15 residues. Trimming took off 2 bases at V and 0 bases at J, with 11 bases between the two ends. The CDR3 here is CASSLKSGYSYEQYF. CDR3 bases: TGTGCCAGCAGTTTAAAGTCAGGCTACTCCTACGAGCAGTACTTC.

This chain uses TRBV5-5 with TRBJ1-2, with TRBD1 matching 8 bases. J was trimmed by 3 bases and V by 2 bases; bases with no gene match: 3. The CDR3 contains 14 residues. Germline CDR1 and CDR2: SGHKS and YYEKEE (reference sequence). CDR3 in amino acids: CASSLTTGDYGYTF. Written as DNA, the CDR3 is TGTGCCAGCAGCTTAACGACAGGGGACTATGGCTACACCTTC.

The chain is built from TRBV9 and TRBJ1-1, with a weak D call TRBD1 (5 bases). This CDR3 is built from 15 residues. V was trimmed by 0 bases and J by 1 base, leaving 10 bases between them. Germline V gives CDR1 SGDLS, CDR2 YYNGEE. The CDR3 nucleotides are TGTGCCAGCAGCGTAGGACTCCAGGGGAACACTGAAGCTTTCTTT. It encodes CASSVGLQGNTEAFF. Combining the CDR3 with reference TRBV9 and TRBJ1-1 gives the whole variable domain DSGVTQTPKHLITATGQRVTLRCSPRSGDLSVYWYQQSLDQGLQFLIQYYNGEERAKGNILERFSAQQFPDLHSELNLSSLELGDSALYFCASSVGLQGNTEAFFGQGTRLTVV.

In DNA, the CDR3 is TGTGCCAGCTCCTCGCAGGGGTGGGGGCAAGGGCAGCCCCAGCATTTT. It specifies CASSSQGWGQGQPQHF. V and J are TRBV18 and TRBJ1-5; the D gene is possibly TRBD1 (6 bases). Germline V lookup: CDR1 KGHSH, CDR2 LQKENI. This CDR3 has 16 residues. V shed 6 bases and J shed 7 bases, with 22 bases lying between them.

The V gene is TRBV5-1, the J gene TRBJ2-7; 10 bases line up with TRBD2. Germline-derived CDR1 and CDR2 are SGHRS and YFSETQ. The J segment lost 2 bases and the V segment lost 1 base, leaving 3 bases of the junction unmatched. The CDR3 is 15 residues long. Here the CDR3 reads CASSLTTSGTYEQYF. The CDR3, as DNA: TGCGCCAGCAGCTTGACAACTAGCGGGACCTACGAGCAGTACTTC.

The rearrangement joins TRBV11-2 to TRBJ2-1, with TRBD2 matching over 13 bases. Germline V CDR1 and CDR2: SGHAT, FQNNGV. This CDR3 comprises 17 residues. Trimming removed 5 bases from V and 1 base from J; junction bases left unmatched: 5. The CDR3 loop is CASSRRTSGSSYNEQFF. The CDR3 nucleotides are TGTGCCAGCAGCCGGAGGACTAGCGGGAGTTCCTACAATGAGCAGTTCTTC.

V gene TRBV1 combines with J gene TRBJ2-1; whether TRBD2, the table's D call, matches the DNA was not checked. TRBV1 is a pseudogene. This CDR3 comprises 16 residues. This CDR3 is CTSSQDIWRAVYEQFF. Here the CDR3 DNA reads TGCACCAGCAGCCAAGATATTTGGAGGGCCGTCTATGAGCAGTTCTTC.

CDR3 residues: CASSLTDNSPLHF. In DNA, the CDR3 is TGTGCCAGCTCTTTGACAGATAATTCACCCCTCCACTTT. V usage is TRBV18 and J usage is TRBJ1-6; D may be TRBD1 (5 bases). Germline V gene data show CDR1 as KGHSH and CDR2 as LQKENI. CDR3 length equals 13 residues. Trimming removed 6 bases from V and 5 bases from J, with 8 bases in between.

J is TRBJ2-3 and V is TRBV5-1; no reliable D call. The CDR3 has 12 residues. Germline-derived CDR1 and CDR2 are SGHRS and YFSETQ. Trimming left V 3 bases short and J 2 bases short, with 4 bases between. CDR3 protein: CASSSLTDTQYF. DNA for the CDR3: TGCGCCAGCAGCTCCCTCACAGATACGCAGTATTTT.

The chain links TRBV5-6 to TRBJ2-7, with 13 bases lining up with TRBD2. Germline values: CDR1 SGHDT, CDR2 YYEEEE. The junction had 6 bases not matched to a gene; V was cut back by 4 bases and J by 2 bases. There are 16 residues in the CDR3. The DNA for the CDR3 is TGTGCCAGCAGCCCCGGACTAGCGGGGGCCACCTACGAGCAGTACTTC. Its protein is CASSPGLAGATYEQYF.

J is TRBJ2-3 and V is TRBV9; the D call may be TRBD1 or TRBD2 (6 bases each). V lost 4 bases and J lost 1, with 16 bases in between. There are 16 residues in the CDR3. Germline loops: CDR1 SGDLS, CDR2 YYNGEE. The CDR3 spells CASSHTKGGRTDTQYF. CDR3 coding DNA: TGTGCCAGCAGCCATACCAAGGGGGGACGCACAGATACGCAGTATTTT.

The chain recombines TRBV28 with TRBJ2-7, with TRBD2 as a possible D gene (5 bases). The germline V and J ends were trimmed by 4 bases and 7 bases, with 14 bases remaining between them. The CDR3 loop spans 13 amino acids. The germline gives CDR1 MDHEN, CDR2 SYDVKM. The CDR3 nucleotides read TGTGCCAGCAGTTCGTTCGCGAGGGAGGAGCAGTACTTC. The encoded protein is CASSSFAREEQYF.

The chain joins TRBV5-4 to TRBJ2-2, with D unresolved. V shed 0 bases and J shed 3 bases, with 9 bases lying between them. The CDR3 has 15 amino acids. Germline assignment: CDR1 SGHNT and CDR2 YYREEE (reference sequence). CDR3 residues: CASSLVAGHTGELFF. The CDR3 bases are TGTGCCAGCAGCTTGGTAGCAGGCCACACCGGGGAGCTGTTTTTT.

The chain employs TRBV11-3 and TRBJ2-1; possibly TRBD2 for D (5 bases). The V gene lost 6 bases and the J gene lost 8 bases, with 20 bases spanning the gap. This CDR3 has 15 amino acids. Germline-derived CDR1 and CDR2 are SGHNT and YENEEA. CDR3 region: CASSSGILEGDEQFF. The CDR3 DNA follows: TGTGCCAGCAGTTCCGGGATTCTCGAGGGCGATGAGCAGTTCTTC. Supplemented by reference TRBV11-3 and TRBJ2-1, the full variable domain reads EAGVVQSPRYKIIEKKQPVAFWCNPISGHNTLYWYLQNLGQGPELLIRYENEEAVDDSQLPKDRFSAERLKGVDSTLKIQPAELGDSAVYLCASSSGILEGDEQFFGPGTRLTVL.

The chain employs TRBV11-1 and TRBJ2-7; D remains ambiguous. CDR3 length: 13 residues. The V and J ends lost 1 base and 3 bases respectively, with 7 bases between them. Germline V CDR1 and CDR2: SGHAT, FQDESV (reference sequence). CDR3 bases: TGTGCCAGCAGCTTAGGCTCTCTCTACGAGCAGTACTTC. Translation: CASSLGSLYEQYF.